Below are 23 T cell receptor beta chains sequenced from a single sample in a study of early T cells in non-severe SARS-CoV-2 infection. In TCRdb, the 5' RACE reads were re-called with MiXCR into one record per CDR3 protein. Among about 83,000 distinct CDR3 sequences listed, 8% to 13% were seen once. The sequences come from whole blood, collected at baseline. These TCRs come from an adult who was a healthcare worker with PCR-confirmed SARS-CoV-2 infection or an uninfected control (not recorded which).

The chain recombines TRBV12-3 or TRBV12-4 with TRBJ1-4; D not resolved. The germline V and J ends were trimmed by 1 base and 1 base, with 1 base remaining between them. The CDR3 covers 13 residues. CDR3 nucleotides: TGTGCCAGCAGTTTAGGAACTAATGAAAAACTGTTTTTT. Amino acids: CASSLGTNEKLFF.

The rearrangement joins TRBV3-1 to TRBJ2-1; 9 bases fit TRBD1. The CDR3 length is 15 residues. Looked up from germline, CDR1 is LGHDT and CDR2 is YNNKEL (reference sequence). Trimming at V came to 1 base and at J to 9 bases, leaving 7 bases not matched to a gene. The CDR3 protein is CASSQGTGGRGEQFF. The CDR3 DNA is TGTGCCAGCAGCCAAGGAACAGGGGGCAGGGGTGAGCAGTTCTTC.

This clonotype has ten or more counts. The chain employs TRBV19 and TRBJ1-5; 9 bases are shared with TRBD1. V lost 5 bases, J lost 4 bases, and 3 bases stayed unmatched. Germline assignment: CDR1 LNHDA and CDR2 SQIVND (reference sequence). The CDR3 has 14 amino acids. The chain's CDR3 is CASSYGTGNQPQHF. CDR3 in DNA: TGTGCCAGTAGTTATGGGACAGGGAATCAGCCCCAGCATTTT.

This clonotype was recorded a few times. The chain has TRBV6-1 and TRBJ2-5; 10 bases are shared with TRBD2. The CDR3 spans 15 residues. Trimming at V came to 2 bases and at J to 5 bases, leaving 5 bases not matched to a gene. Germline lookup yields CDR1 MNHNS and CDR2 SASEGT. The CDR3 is CASSEQTSGRETQYF. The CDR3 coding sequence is TGTGCCAGCAGTGAACAGACTAGCGGGCGGGAGACCCAGTACTTC.

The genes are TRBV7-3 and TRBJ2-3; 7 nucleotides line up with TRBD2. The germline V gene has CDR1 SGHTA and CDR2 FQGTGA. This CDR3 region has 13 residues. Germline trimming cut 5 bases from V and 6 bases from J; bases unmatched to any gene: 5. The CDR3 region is CASSPSGGDTQYF. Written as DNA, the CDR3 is TGTGCCAGCAGCCCATCCGGGGGGGATACGCAGTATTTT.

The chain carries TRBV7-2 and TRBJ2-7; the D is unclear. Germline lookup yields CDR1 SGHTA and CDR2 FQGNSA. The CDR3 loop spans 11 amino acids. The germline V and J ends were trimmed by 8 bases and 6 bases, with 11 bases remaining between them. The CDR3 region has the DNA TGTGCCAGCGACCTGCGGCGCGAGCAGTACTTC. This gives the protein CASDLRREQYF.

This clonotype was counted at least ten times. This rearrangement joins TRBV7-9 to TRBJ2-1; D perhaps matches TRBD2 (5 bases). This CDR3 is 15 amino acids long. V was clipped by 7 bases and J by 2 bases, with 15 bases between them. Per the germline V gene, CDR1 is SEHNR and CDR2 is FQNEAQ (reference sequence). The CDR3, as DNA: TGTGCCAGCAATCTCCTAGAGGGTGCCTACAATGAGCAGTTCTTC. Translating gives CASNLLEGAYNEQFF.

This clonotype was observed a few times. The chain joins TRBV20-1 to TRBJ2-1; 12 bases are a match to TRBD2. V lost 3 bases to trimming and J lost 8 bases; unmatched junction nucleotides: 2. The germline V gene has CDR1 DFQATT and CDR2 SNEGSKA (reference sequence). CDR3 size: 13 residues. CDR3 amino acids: CSASGLAGHEQFF. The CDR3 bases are TGCAGTGCTAGCGGACTAGCGGGGCATGAGCAGTTCTTC.

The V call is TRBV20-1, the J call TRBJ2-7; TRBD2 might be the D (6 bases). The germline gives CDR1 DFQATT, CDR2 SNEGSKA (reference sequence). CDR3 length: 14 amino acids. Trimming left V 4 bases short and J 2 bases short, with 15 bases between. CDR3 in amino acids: CSATGGGVPYEQYF. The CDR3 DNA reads TGCAGTGCTACGGGTGGCGGGGTGCCCTACGAGCAGTACTTC.

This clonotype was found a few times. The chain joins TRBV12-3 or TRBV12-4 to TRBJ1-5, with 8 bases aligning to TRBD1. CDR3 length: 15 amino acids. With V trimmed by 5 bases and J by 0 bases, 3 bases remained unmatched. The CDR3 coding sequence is TGTGCCAGCAGTCGGGACAGGAATAGCAATCAGCCCCAGCATTTT. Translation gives CASSRDRNSNQPQHF.

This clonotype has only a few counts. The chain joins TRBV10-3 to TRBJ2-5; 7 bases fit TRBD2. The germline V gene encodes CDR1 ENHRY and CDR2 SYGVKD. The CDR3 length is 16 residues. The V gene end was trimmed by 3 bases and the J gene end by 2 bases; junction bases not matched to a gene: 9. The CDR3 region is CAISEPSGRRQETQYF. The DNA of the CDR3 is TGTGCCATCAGTGAACCTAGCGGACGGAGGCAAGAGACCCAGTACTTC.

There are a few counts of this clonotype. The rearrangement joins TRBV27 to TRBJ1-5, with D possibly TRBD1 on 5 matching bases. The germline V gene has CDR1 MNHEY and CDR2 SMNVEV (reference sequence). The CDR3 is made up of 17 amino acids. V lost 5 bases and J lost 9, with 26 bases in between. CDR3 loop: CASSPGTPHRRFGPQHF. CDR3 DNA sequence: TGTGCCAGCAGTCCAGGGACCCCTCACAGGAGATTCGGGCCCCAGCATTTT.

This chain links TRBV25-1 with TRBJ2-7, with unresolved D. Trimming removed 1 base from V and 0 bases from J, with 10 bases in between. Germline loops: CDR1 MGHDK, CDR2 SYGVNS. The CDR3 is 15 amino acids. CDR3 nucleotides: TGTGCCAGCAGTGAATCTTCCGATAGCTCCTACGAGCAGTACTTC. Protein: CASSESSDSSYEQYF.

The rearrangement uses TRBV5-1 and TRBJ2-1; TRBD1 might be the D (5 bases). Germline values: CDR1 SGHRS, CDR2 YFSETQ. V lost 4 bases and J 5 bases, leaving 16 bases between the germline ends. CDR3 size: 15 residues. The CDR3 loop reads CASSLPAGSNNEQFF. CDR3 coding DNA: TGCGCCAGCAGCCTCCCGGCAGGGTCTAACAATGAGCAGTTCTTC.

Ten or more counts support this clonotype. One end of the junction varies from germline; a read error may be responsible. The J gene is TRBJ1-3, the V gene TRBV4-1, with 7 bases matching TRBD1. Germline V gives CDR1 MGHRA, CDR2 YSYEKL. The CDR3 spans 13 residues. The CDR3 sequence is CASSQDTDRRVNF. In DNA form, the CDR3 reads TGCGCCAGCAGCCAAGATACGGACAGGAGGGTAAATTTT.

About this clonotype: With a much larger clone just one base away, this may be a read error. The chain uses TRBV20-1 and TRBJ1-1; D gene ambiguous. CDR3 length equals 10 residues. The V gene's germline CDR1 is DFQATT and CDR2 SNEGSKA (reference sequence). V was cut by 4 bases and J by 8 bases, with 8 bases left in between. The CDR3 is CSAKAPEAFF. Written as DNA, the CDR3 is TGCAGTGCTAAGGCGCCCGAAGCTTTCTTT.

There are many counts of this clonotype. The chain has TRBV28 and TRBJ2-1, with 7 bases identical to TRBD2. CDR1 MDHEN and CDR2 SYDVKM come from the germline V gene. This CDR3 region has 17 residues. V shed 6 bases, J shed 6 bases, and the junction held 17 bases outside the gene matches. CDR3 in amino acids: CASSPGRAGVGLNEQFF. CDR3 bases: TGTGCCAGCAGCCCTGGCCGTGCGGGAGTGGGCCTCAATGAGCAGTTCTTC. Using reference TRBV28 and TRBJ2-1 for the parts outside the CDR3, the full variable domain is DVKVTQSSRYLVKRTGEKVFLECVQDMDHENMFWYRQDPGLGLRLIYFSYDVKMKEKGDIPEGYSVSREKKERFSLILESASTNQTSMYLCASSPGRAGVGLNEQFFGPGTRLTVL.

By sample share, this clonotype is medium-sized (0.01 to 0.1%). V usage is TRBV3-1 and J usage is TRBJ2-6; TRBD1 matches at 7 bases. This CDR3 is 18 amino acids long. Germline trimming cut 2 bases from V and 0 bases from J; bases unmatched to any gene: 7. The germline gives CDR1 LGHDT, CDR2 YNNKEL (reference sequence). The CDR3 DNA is TGTGCCAGCAGCCAACACCCGGGACAGAGCTCTGGGGCCAACGTCCTGACTTTC. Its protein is CASSQHPGQSSGANVLTF.

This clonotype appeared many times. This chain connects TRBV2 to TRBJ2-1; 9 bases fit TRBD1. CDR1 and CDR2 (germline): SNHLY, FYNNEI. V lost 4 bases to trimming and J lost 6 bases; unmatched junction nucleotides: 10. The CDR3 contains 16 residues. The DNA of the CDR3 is TGTGCCAGCAGTGGCAACCGGGACAGGGTGGTCAATGAGCAGTTCTTC. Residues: CASSGNRDRVVNEQFF. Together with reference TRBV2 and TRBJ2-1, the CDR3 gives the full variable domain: EPEVTQTPSHQVTQMGQEVILRCVPISNHLYFYWYRQILGQKVEFLVSFYNNEISEKSEIFDDQFSVERPDGSNFTLKIRSTKLEDSAMYFCASSGNRDRVVNEQFFGPGTRLTVL.

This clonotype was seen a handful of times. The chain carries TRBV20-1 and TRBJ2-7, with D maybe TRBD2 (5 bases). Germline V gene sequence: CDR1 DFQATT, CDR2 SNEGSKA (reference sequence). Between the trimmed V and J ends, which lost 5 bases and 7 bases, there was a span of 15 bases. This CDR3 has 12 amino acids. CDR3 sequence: CSASPELGEQYF. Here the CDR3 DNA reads TGCAGTGCTTCTCCGGAACTAGGAGAGCAGTACTTC.

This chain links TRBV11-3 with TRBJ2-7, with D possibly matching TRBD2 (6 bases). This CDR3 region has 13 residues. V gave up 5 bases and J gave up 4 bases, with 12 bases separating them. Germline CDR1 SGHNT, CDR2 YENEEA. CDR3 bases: TGTGCCAGCAGCCAGGATCGGGAGTACGAGCAGTACTTC. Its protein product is CASSQDREYEQYF.

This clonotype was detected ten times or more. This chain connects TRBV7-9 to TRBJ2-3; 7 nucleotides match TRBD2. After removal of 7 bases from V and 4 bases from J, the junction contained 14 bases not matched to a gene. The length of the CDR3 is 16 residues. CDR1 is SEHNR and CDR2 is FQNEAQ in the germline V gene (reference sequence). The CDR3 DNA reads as TGTGCCAGCATCGACTTGCGGGGAGGGACCGCAGATACGCAGTATTTT. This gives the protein CASIDLRGGTADTQYF.

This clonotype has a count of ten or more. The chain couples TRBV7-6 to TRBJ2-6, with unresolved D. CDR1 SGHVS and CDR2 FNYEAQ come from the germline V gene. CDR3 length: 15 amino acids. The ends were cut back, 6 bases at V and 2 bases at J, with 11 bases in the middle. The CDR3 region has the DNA TGTGCCAGCAGAGGGATGGCCGCTGGGGCCAACGTCCTGACTTTC. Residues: CASRGMAAGANVLTF.